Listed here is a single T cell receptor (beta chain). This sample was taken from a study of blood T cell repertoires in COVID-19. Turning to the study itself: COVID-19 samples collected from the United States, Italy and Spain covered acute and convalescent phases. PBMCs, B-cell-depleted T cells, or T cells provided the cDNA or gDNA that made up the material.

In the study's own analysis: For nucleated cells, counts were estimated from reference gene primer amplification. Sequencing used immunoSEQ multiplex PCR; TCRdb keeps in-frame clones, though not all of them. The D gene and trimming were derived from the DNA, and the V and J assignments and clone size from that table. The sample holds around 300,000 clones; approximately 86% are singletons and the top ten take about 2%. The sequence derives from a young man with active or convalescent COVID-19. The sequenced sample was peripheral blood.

The CDR3 here is CASSPLWDRNEQFF. The CDR3, as DNA: TGTGCCAGCAGCCCCCTTTGGGACAGAAATGAGCAGTTCTTC. The gene calls are TRBV7-8 and TRBJ2-1; 7 nucleotides align to TRBD1. The junction had 8 bases not matched to a gene; V was cut back by 5 bases and J by 7 bases. Germline loops: CDR1 SGHVS, CDR2 FQNEAQ. The CDR3 loop spans 14 amino acids.